The 10 T cell receptor beta chains below all came from one sample that was sequenced in a study of technical replicates of blood from a handful of donors. Measured with immunoSEQ multiplex PCR; TCRdb has only the in-frame clones, and not every one. The profile shows tens of thousands of clones, around 97% of them singletons. Sequences were obtained from T cells isolated from PBMCs. Every receptor here comes from a human donor in good health.

The count of this clone is one. The chain links TRBV27 to TRBJ2-3; D may be TRBD2 (5 bases). Germline-derived CDR1 and CDR2 are MNHEY and SMNVEV (reference sequence). The V and J ends lost 1 base and 2 bases respectively, with 10 bases between them. The CDR3 length is 15 residues. The DNA for the CDR3 is TGTGCCAGCAGTTTATACGGCGGGTCCACAGATACGCAGTATTTT. This gives the protein CASSLYGGSTDTQYF.

This chain joins TRBV7-9 and TRBJ2-7, with D perhaps TRBD1 (6 bases). Per the germline V gene, CDR1 is SEHNR and CDR2 is FQNEAQ (reference sequence). The CDR3 consists of 14 residues. Trimming took off 6 bases at V and 3 bases at J, with 15 bases between the two ends. CDR3 protein: CASSDDTGHYEQYF. The CDR3 nucleotides read TGTGCCAGCAGTGATGATACAGGGCACTACGAGCAGTACTTC.

The chain combines TRBV27 with TRBJ1-1; no firm D call. CDR1 MNHEY and CDR2 SMNVEV come from the germline V gene (reference sequence). V was pared by 2 bases and J by 2 bases, with 6 bases between. The CDR3 totals 13 residues. Here the CDR3 DNA reads TGTGCCAGCAGTTTAGCAACTAACACTGAAGCTTTCTTT. Protein: CASSLATNTEAFF.

CDR3 amino acids: CASSLGVRFSSYEQYF. For the CDR3, the DNA is TGCGCCAGCAGCTTGGGCGTCCGCTTTAGCTCCTACGAGCAGTACTTC. This chain links TRBV5-1 with TRBJ2-7, with D hard to call. Trimming took 0 bases from V and 0 from J, leaving 13 bases between them. CDR3 length: 16 amino acids. Germline V lookup: CDR1 SGHRS, CDR2 YFSETQ. Full variable domain (outside the CDR3, taken from reference TRBV5-1 and TRBJ2-7): KAGVTQTPRYLIKTRGQQVTLSCSPISGHRSVSWYQQTPGQGLQFLFEYFSETQRNKGNFPGRFSGRQFSNSRSEMNVSTLELGDSALYLCASSLGVRFSSYEQYFGPGTRLTVT.

V gene TRBV2 combines with J gene TRBJ1-5, with a weak D call TRBD1 (5 bases). Trimming stripped 3 bases from V and 5 bases from J, with 11 bases between. Germline V gene sequence: CDR1 SNHLY, CDR2 FYNNEI. This CDR3 spans 14 amino acids. This CDR3 reads CASSDRVVHQPQHF. In DNA, the CDR3 is TGTGCCAGCAGTGACAGGGTCGTACATCAGCCCCAGCATTTT. The full variable domain, rest sourced from reference TRBV2 and TRBJ1-5, is EPEVTQTPSHQVTQMGQEVILRCVPISNHLYFYWYRQILGQKVEFLVSFYNNEISEKSEIFDDQFSVERPDGSNFTLKIRSTKLEDSAMYFCASSDRVVHQPQHFGDGTRLSIL.

The chain has TRBV5-5 and TRBJ1-5, with 7 bases fitting TRBD1. From germline, CDR1 is SGHKS and CDR2 YYEKEE (reference sequence). With V trimmed by 2 bases and J by 4 bases, 3 bases remained unmatched. There are 14 residues in the CDR3. CDR3 amino acids: CASSFDRANQPQHF. The CDR3 DNA reads as TGTGCCAGCAGCTTTGACAGGGCGAATCAGCCCCAGCATTTT.

The chain has TRBV2 and TRBJ1-4, with TRBD1 as a possible D gene (6 bases). Trimming removed 1 base from V and 8 bases from J, with 17 bases in between. Germline V gives CDR1 SNHLY, CDR2 FYNNEI. The CDR3 consists of 16 residues. Here the CDR3 DNA reads TGTGCCAGCAGTGAAGTATCCGCAGGGGCGCGGGAAAAACTGTTTTTT. It encodes CASSEVSAGAREKLFF. Based on the CDR3 plus reference TRBV2 and TRBJ1-4, the full variable domain is EPEVTQTPSHQVTQMGQEVILRCVPISNHLYFYWYRQILGQKVEFLVSFYNNEISEKSEIFDDQFSVERPDGSNFTLKIRSTKLEDSAMYFCASSEVSAGAREKLFFGSGTQLSVL.

The chain is built from TRBV19 and TRBJ2-7, with 7 bases matching TRBD1. The CDR3 totals 14 residues. V dropped 5 bases and J dropped 1; count of bases not matched to a gene: 5. Germline V gene lookup returns CDR1 LNHDA and CDR2 SQIVND (reference sequence). As DNA, the CDR3 is TGTGCCAGTAGTCGGGGACAGCCGTCCTACGAGCAGTACTTC. Translation gives CASSRGQPSYEQYF.

The chain uses TRBV19 and TRBJ2-2; 7 nucleotides align to TRBD1. Per germline, CDR1 LNHDA and CDR2 SQIVND (reference sequence). J gave up 4 bases and V 3 bases, and 8 bases lay outside the gene matches. The CDR3 contains 16 residues. The CDR3 loop is CASSMDRRSFTGELFF. CDR3 coding DNA: TGTGCCAGTAGTATGGACAGGAGGTCGTTCACCGGGGAGCTGTTTTTT. Variable domain in full (rest from reference TRBV19 and TRBJ2-2): DGGITQSPKYLFRKEGQNVTLSCEQNLNHDAMYWYRQDPGQGLRLIYYSQIVNDFQKGDIAEGYSVSREKKESFPLTVTSAQKNPTAFYLCASSMDRRSFTGELFFGEGSRLTVL.

V usage is TRBV9 and J usage is TRBJ1-2; 10 bases are shared with TRBD1. This CDR3 region has 16 residues. V was clipped by 0 bases and J by 5 bases; unmatched bases: 7. The germline CDR1 and CDR2 sequences are SGDLS and YYNGEE. The CDR3 reads CASSVEGDRGFYGYTF. The CDR3 DNA sequence: TGTGCCAGCAGCGTAGAAGGGGACAGGGGTTTTTATGGCTACACCTTC.